The clone carrying this T cell receptor (beta chain) appeared many times. Its matching antigen is unknown. The data originate from a study of molecular identifiers for immune sequencing clone quantification. Points from the study as a whole: Reportedly, one cell's Jurkat TCR RNA was detected within 1,100,000 naive CD8 cells.

A CD8+CD4-CCR7+CD45RA+ gate was used to sort naive CD8 T cells. One entry per CDR3 protein results from TCRdb running MiXCR on the PCR reads. The repertoire holds hundreds of thousands of distinct CDR3 sequences, with about a fifth as singletons. Germline values: CDR1 MDHEN, CDR2 SYDVKM. Trimming left V 6 bases short and J 0 bases short, with 8 bases between. This CDR3 contains 14 residues. This receptor was identified in a human donor in good health. Some libraries in this study had Jurkat cell RNA spiked in. Sequencing was done on a sample of naive CD8+ T cells from blood, with Jurkat cell RNA spiked in. As for subset: FACS-sorted CD8+CD4-CCR7+CD45RA+ naive T cells. The chain links TRBV28 to TRBJ2-2, with D unresolved. The CDR3 bases are TGTGCCAGCAGAATAAACCCGAACACCGGGGAGCTGTTTTTT. Its protein is CASRINPNTGELFF.